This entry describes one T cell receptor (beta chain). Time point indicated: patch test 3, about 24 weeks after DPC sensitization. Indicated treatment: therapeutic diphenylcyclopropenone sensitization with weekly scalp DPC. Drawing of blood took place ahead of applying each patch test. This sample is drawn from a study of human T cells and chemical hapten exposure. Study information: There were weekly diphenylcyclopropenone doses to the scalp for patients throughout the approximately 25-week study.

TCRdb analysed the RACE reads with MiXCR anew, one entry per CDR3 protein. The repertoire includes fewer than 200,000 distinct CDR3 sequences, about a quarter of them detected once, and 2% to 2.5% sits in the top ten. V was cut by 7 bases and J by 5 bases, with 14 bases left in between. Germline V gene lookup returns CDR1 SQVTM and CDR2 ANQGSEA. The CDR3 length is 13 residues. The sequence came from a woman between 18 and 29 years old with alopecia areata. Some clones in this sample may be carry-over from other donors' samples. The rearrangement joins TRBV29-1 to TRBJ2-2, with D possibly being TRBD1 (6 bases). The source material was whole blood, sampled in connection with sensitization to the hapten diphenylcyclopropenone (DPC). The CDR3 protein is CSARTAPTGELFF. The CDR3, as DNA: TGCAGCGCCCGGACAGCTCCGACCGGGGAGCTGTTTTTT.